This T cell receptor (beta chain) was recovered during a study of T cells expressing NK-cell markers. About the research overall: Cells sorted as CD3+CD56+NKG2C+, CD3+CD56+NKG2C- and CD3+CD56-NKG2C+ T cells supplied the TCR beta repertoires.

The CDR3 extends over 13 amino acids. From germline, CDR1 is SGDLS and CDR2 YYNGEE. Making the TCR beta cDNA relied on 5'RACE template switching with UMIs. TCRdb re-called the 5' RACE reads, yielding one record per CDR3 amino acid sequence without DNA. Its listing shows under 500,000 distinct CDR3 sequences. Sample: blood T cells: a sorted CD56 or NKG2C T cell subset, CD4+ or CD8+ T cells, or bulk PBMC T cells (not recorded which). This chain uses TRBV9 with TRBJ2-3; with no DNA, the TCRdb D assignment of TRBD1 cannot be verified. The origin of this receptor is a woman aged 18 to 75 in good health. CDR3: CASSVEGPDTQYF.